The 7 T cell receptor beta chains below come from one sample, sequenced in a study of T cells in Graves' hyperthyroidism and ophthalmopathy. Authors of the study amplified TCR beta CDR3 regions from RNA transcripts. HTBI primers were employed in a first-round RT-PCR of the TCR CDR3. MiXCR, applied by TCRdb to the multiplex PCR reads, yields one record per CDR3 protein. The sample yields around 350,000 distinct CDR3 sequences, roughly 13% seen once. Input material: blood. The receptors shown here come from a woman aged 18-29 years with Graves' hyperthyroidism.

The gene calls are TRBV27 and TRBJ2-7; D gene unclear. V lost 2 bases, J lost 2 bases, and 10 bases lay in between. The CDR3 consists of 14 residues. Germline V CDR1 and CDR2: MNHEY, SMNVEV (reference sequence). CDR3 in amino acids: CASSLMDGAYEQYF. The DNA for the CDR3 is TGTGCCAGCAGTTTAATGGACGGAGCCTACGAGCAGTACTTC.

This clonotype was seen at least ten times. The rearrangement links TRBV27 to TRBJ1-5; D not resolved. Germline loops: CDR1 MNHEY, CDR2 SMNVEV (reference sequence). The germline V and J ends were trimmed by 2 bases and 4 bases, with 9 bases remaining between them. The CDR3 is made up of 14 amino acids. The CDR3 reads CASSLGGRNQPQHF. CDR3 coding DNA: TGTGCCAGCAGTTTAGGAGGCCGAAATCAGCCCCAGCATTTT.

Many counts were recorded for this clonotype. The V gene is TRBV2, the J gene TRBJ2-1; possible D gene TRBD1, 6 bases. This CDR3 region has 12 residues. Germline-derived CDR1 and CDR2 are SNHLY and FYNNEI. Trimming shortened V by 10 bases and J by 5 bases, and 12 bases separated the two germline ends. CDR3 bases: TGTGCCACCGGGACACCCAACAATGAGCAGTTCTTC. Translating it yields CATGTPNNEQFF.

This clonotype occurred many times. V and J are TRBV3-1 and TRBJ2-7, with no clear D. V gave up 4 bases and J gave up 6 bases, with 13 bases separating them. CDR1 LGHDT and CDR2 YNNKEL come from the germline V gene (reference sequence). CDR3 length equals 13 residues. The CDR3 here is CASSLLVAAEQYF. The CDR3 nucleotides are TGTGCCAGCAGCCTATTAGTTGCCGCCGAGCAGTACTTC.

This clonotype was detected ten times or more. The rearrangement links TRBV7-2 to TRBJ2-5; possibly TRBD2 for D (6 bases). This CDR3 contains 14 residues. In germline, CDR1 is SGHTA, CDR2 FQGNSA. The V end was cut by 4 bases, the J end by 2 bases, with 11 bases between. DNA for the CDR3: TGTGCCAGCAGCTCTCCGGGACTGCAAGAGACCCAGTACTTC. This codes for CASSSPGLQETQYF.

This clonotype was found many times. This chain connects TRBV7-3 to TRBJ2-3; D gene ambiguous. The ends were cut back, 5 bases at V and 2 bases at J, with 17 bases in the middle. Germline V lookup: CDR1 SGHTA, CDR2 FQGTGA. This CDR3 has 16 residues. This chain's CDR3 is CASSQRPGEYTDTQYF. The CDR3 DNA follows: TGTGCCAGCAGCCAACGGCCGGGCGAATACACAGATACGCAGTATTTT.

This clonotype was seen a handful of times. The genes are TRBV4-2 and TRBJ2-3, with D perhaps TRBD2 (8 bases). CDR1 is LGHNA, CDR2 YNFKEQ, per germline. This CDR3 spans 18 amino acids. Trimming removed 1 base at V and 6 bases at J, with 23 bases between. The chain's CDR3 is CASSQATSGTRGGDTQYF. For the CDR3, the DNA is TGTGCCAGCAGCCAAGCCACGTCCGGGACTAGAGGGGGCGATACGCAGTATTTT.